The 10 T cell receptor beta chains below come from one sample, sequenced in a study of identical twins. MiXCR, applied by TCRdb to the 5' RACE reads, yields one record per CDR3 protein. The top ten clones hold 3% of a sample with some 560,000 distinct CDR3 sequences, 9.6% of them seen once. These data were also filed under a second study, of yellow fever vaccine responses in identical twins.

Sequencing input: PBMCs. Receptors originate from a woman between 18 and 29 years old in good health.

The sample holds many counts of this clonotype. The V call is TRBV13, the J call TRBJ2-6; D unclear. This CDR3 has 13 amino acids. The germline V and J ends were trimmed by 9 bases and 3 bases, with 9 bases remaining between them. Germline-derived CDR1 and CDR2 are PRHDT and FYEKMQ (reference sequence). Written as DNA, the CDR3 is TGTGCCAGTGCATTAAATGGGGCCAACGTCCTGACTTTC. Translating it yields CASALNGANVLTF. Supplemented by reference TRBV13 and TRBJ2-6, the full variable domain reads AAGVIQSPRHLIKEKRETATLKCYPIPRHDTVYWYQQGPGQDPQFLISFYEKMQSDKGSIPDRFSAQQFSDYHSELNMSSLELGDSALYFCASALNGANVLTFGAGSRLTVL.

This clonotype was seen a few times. This CDR3 reads CASSLGGRADEQYF. Written as DNA, the CDR3 is TGTGCCAGCAGCTTAGGCGGGAGGGCCGACGAGCAGTACTTC. This chain uses TRBV13 with TRBJ2-7, with 8 bases that match TRBD2. The CDR3 length is 14 residues. Looked up from germline, CDR1 is PRHDT and CDR2 is FYEKMQ (reference sequence). V trimming: 0 bases; J trimming: 5 bases; junction bases outside the gene matches: 3.

There are many counts of this clonotype. The CDR3 coding sequence is TGCAGCGTTGAAGTGGGTACAGATACGCAGTATTTT. It encodes CSVEVGTDTQYF. The chain combines TRBV29-1 with TRBJ2-3; D is unclear. V shed 1 base and J shed 3 bases, with 5 bases lying between them. This CDR3 contains 12 residues. The V gene's germline CDR1 is SQVTM and CDR2 ANQGSEA.

This clonotype was found many times. The chain employs TRBV20-1 and TRBJ2-3, with TRBD2 matching 12 bases. V lost 4 bases and J lost 2; bases outside the gene matches: 7. Germline values: CDR1 DFQATT, CDR2 SNEGSKA (reference sequence). CDR3 length equals 16 residues. The CDR3 DNA reads as TGCAGTGCTATCTCCCTAGCGGGAGGGATCACAGATACGCAGTATTTT. Protein: CSAISLAGGITDTQYF.

This clonotype was seen a few times. CDR3 sequence: CASSFGGTGQYF. CDR3 bases: TGCGCCAGCAGCTTCGGTGGAACTGGGCAGTACTTC. This chain uses TRBV5-1 with TRBJ2-7; D remains ambiguous. Trimming took off 2 bases at V and 9 bases at J, with 12 bases between the two ends. Looked up from germline, CDR1 is SGHRS and CDR2 is YFSETQ. There are 12 residues in the CDR3.

CDR3 sequence: CASSPRRGSSTGELFF. The CDR3 DNA is TGTGCCAGCAGTCCGCGCCGGGGATCAAGTACCGGGGAGCTGTTTTTT. The V call is TRBV27, the J call TRBJ2-2; tentatively, D is TRBD2 (5 bases). V lost 5 bases, J lost 5 bases, and 18 bases lay in between. CDR1 and CDR2 from the germline V gene are MNHEY and SMNVEV (reference sequence). This CDR3 spans 16 amino acids.

The table lists this clonotype with many counts. The chain uses TRBV5-1 and TRBJ2-7; D unclear. The CDR3 is made up of 14 amino acids. Trimming took off 2 bases at V and 5 bases at J, with 14 bases between the two ends. CDR1 SGHRS and CDR2 YFSETQ come from the germline V gene. The CDR3 region has the DNA TGCGCCAGCAGCTTTAGCCAGGCTTCCGACGAGCAGTACTTC. It encodes CASSFSQASDEQYF.

This clonotype was counted between two and nine times. The CDR3 DNA reads as TGTGCCACCAGCAGAGAGATCTGGTTAGGGGCCTACGAGCAGTACTTC. Amino acid sequence: CATSREIWLGAYEQYF. The V call is TRBV15, the J call TRBJ2-7; D is possibly TRBD1 (5 bases). CDR1 is LNHNV and CDR2 is YYDKDF in the germline V gene (reference sequence). The V end lost 0 bases, the J end lost 2 bases, and 14 bases lay between the germline ends. CDR3 size: 16 residues.

This clonotype was recorded many times. The V and J genes are TRBV12-3 or TRBV12-4 and TRBJ2-1; D possibly corresponds to TRBD2 (5 bases). CDR3 size: 13 residues. With 6 bases removed from V and 9 bases from J, the gap between germline ends came to 15 bases. This chain's CDR3 is CASRRGPQAEQFF. The CDR3 DNA follows: TGTGCCAGCAGACGAGGGCCTCAGGCTGAGCAGTTCTTC.

This clonotype was found many times. The rearrangement uses TRBV12-3 or TRBV12-4 and TRBJ2-1; D perhaps matches TRBD1 (6 bases). This CDR3 comprises 11 residues. V lost 2 bases, J lost 10 bases, and 6 bases lay in between. CDR3 sequence reads: CASSLRGEQFF. CDR3 nucleotides: TGTGCCAGCAGTTTAAGGGGGGAGCAGTTCTTC.